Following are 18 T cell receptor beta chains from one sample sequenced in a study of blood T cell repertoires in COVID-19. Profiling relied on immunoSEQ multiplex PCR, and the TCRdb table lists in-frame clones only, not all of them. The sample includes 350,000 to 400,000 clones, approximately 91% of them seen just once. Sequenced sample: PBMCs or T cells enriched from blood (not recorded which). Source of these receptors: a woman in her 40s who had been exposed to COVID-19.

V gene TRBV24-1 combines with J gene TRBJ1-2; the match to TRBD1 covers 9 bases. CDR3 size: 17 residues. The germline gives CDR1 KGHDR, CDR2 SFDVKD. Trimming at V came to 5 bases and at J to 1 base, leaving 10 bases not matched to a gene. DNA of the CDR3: TGTGCCACCAGTGCCAGGTCGAGGACAGGGGATAACTATGGCTACACCTTC. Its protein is CATSARSRTGDNYGYTF.

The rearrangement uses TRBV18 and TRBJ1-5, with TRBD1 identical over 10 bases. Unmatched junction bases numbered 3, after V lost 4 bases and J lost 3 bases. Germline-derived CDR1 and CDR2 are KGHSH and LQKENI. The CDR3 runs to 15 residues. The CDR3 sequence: CASSLDRGPNQPQHF. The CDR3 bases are TGTGCCAGCTCACTAGACAGGGGGCCCAATCAGCCCCAGCATTTT.

CDR3: CASSPDLIGTEAFF. CDR3 nucleotides: TGTGCCAGCAGCCCCGACTTAATAGGCACTGAAGCTTTCTTT. V and J are TRBV5-4 and TRBJ1-1; no firm D call. This CDR3 contains 14 residues. CDR1 and CDR2 (germline): SGHNT, YYREEE (reference sequence). Trimming shortened V by 4 bases and J by 4 bases, and 14 bases separated the two germline ends. The full variable domain, completed using reference TRBV5-4 and TRBJ1-1, is ETGVTQSPTHLIKTRGQQVTLRCSSQSGHNTVSWYQQALGQGPQFIFQYYREEENGRGNFPPRFSGLQFPNYSSELNVNALELDDSALYLCASSPDLIGTEAFFGQGTRLTVV.

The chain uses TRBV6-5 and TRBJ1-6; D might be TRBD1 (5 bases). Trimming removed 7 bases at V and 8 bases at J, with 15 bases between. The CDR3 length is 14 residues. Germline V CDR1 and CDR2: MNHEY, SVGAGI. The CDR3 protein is CASNPGYIDSPLHF. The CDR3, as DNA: TGTGCCAGCAATCCAGGGTATATTGATTCACCCCTCCACTTT.

The CDR3 region has the DNA TGTGCCAGCAGTGGTGGCAGCGTCTATGGCTACACCTTC. As protein: CASSGGSVYGYTF. The chain employs TRBV25-1 and TRBJ1-2; no definite D call. Germline lookup yields CDR1 MGHDK and CDR2 SYGVNS. The CDR3 extends over 13 amino acids. Trimming removed 4 bases from V and 4 bases from J, with 10 bases in between.

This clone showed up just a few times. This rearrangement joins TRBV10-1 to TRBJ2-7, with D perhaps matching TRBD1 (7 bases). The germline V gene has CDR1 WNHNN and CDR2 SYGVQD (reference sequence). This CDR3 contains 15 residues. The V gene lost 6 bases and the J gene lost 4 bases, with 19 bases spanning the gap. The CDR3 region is CASSRASGGSYEQYF. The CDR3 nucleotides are TGCGCCAGCAGCCGGGCCTCAGGGGGGTCATACGAGCAGTACTTC.

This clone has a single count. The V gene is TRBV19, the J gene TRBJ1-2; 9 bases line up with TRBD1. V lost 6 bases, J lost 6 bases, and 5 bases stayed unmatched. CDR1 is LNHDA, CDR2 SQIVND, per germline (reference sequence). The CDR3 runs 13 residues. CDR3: CASRRTGEHGYTF. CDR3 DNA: TGTGCCAGTAGACGGACAGGGGAGCATGGCTACACCTTC.

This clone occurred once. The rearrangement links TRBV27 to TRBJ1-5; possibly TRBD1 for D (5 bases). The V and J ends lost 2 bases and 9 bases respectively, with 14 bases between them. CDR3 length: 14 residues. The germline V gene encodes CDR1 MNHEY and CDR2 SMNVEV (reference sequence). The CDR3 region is CASSLNQGHRPQHF. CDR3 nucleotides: TGTGCCAGCAGTTTAAACCAGGGCCATCGGCCCCAGCATTTT.

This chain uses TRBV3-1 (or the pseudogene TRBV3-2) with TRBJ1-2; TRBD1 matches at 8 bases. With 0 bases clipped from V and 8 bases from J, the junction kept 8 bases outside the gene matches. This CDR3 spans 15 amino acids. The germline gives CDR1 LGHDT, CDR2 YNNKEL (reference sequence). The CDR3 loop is CASSQETQGAGGYTF. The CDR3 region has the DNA TGTGCCAGCAGCCAAGAGACTCAGGGGGCTGGAGGCTACACCTTC.

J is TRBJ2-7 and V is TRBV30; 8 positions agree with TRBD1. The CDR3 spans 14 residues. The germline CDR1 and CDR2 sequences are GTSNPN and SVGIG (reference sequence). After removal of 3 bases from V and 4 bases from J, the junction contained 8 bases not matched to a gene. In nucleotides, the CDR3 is TGTGCCTGGAGCTCAGGGGGCATCCTATACGAGCAGTACTTC. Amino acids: CAWSSGGILYEQYF.

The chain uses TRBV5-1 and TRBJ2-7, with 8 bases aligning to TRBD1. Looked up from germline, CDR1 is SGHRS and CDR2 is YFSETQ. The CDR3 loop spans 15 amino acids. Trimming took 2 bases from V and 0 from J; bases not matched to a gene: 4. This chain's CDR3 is CASSFWTGSSYEQYF. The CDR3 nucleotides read TGCGCCAGCAGCTTCTGGACAGGGAGCTCCTACGAGCAGTACTTC.

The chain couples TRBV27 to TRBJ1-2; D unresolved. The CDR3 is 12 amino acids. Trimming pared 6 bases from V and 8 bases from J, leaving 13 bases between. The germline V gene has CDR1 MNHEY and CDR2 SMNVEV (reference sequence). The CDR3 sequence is CASRDGLGGYTF. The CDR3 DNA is TGTGCCAGCAGAGACGGACTTGGAGGCTACACCTTC.

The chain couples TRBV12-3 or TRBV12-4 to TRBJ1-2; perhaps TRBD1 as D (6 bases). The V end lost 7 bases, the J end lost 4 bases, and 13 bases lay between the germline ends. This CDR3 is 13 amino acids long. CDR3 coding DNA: TGTGCCAGCACCCCAACAGGGACCTATGGCTACACCTTC. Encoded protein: CASTPTGTYGYTF.

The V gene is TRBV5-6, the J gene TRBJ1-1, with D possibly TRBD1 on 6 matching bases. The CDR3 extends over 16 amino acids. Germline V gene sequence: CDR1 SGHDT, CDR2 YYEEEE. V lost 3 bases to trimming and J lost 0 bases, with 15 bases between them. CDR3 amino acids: CASSYRVSLMNTEAFF. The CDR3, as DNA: TGTGCCAGCAGCTACAGGGTCTCCCTAATGAACACTGAAGCTTTCTTT.

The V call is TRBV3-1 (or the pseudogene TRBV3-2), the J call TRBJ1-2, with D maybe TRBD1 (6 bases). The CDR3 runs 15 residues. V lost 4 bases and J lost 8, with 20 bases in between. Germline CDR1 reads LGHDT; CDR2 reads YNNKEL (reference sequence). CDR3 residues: CASSRTAGVDRGYTF. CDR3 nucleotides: TGTGCCAGCAGCCGTACTGCAGGGGTGGATAGAGGCTACACCTTC.

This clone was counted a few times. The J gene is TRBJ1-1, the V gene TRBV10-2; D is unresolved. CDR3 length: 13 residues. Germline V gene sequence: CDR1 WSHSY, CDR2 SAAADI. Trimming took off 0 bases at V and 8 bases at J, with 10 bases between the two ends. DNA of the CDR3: TGCGCCAGCAGTGAGTCTGGTAGGGAGGAAGCTTTCTTT. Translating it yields CASSESGREEAFF.

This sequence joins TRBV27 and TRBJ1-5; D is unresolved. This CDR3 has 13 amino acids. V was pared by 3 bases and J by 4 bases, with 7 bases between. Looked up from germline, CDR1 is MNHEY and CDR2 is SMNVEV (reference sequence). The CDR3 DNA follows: TGTGCCAGCAGTTTTCACAGAAATCAGCCCCAGCATTTT. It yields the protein CASSFHRNQPQHF.

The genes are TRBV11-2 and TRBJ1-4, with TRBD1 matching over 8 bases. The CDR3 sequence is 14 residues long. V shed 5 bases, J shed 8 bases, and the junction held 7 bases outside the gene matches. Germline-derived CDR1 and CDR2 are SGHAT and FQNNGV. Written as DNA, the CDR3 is TGTGCCAGCAGCCCCCGGACAGGGTGGGAAAAACTGTTTTTT. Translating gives CASSPRTGWEKLFF.